This T cell receptor beta chain came from a study of T cell changes during pregnancy in multiple sclerosis. V was trimmed by 3 bases and J by 4 bases, leaving 15 bases between them. The germline V gene has CDR1 MNHEY and CDR2 SMNVEV (reference sequence). The CDR3 extends over 16 amino acids. Repertoires were generated with immunoSEQ multiplex PCR, while TCRdb's copy carries only in-frame clones and drops some. The table records tens of thousands of clones, about 92% of them present only once. This TCR derives from a female donor with multiple sclerosis, enrolled in a pregnancy study. Sequences were derived from CD4+ T cells from peripheral blood mononuclear cells, sampled before pregnancy. The chain links TRBV27 to TRBJ1-4; a weak D match, TRBD1 (5 bases). For the CDR3, the DNA is TGTGCCAGCAGTTTCCAGCGGAGGGGCCTTAATGAAAAACTGTTTTTT. It codes for CASSFQRRGLNEKLFF.